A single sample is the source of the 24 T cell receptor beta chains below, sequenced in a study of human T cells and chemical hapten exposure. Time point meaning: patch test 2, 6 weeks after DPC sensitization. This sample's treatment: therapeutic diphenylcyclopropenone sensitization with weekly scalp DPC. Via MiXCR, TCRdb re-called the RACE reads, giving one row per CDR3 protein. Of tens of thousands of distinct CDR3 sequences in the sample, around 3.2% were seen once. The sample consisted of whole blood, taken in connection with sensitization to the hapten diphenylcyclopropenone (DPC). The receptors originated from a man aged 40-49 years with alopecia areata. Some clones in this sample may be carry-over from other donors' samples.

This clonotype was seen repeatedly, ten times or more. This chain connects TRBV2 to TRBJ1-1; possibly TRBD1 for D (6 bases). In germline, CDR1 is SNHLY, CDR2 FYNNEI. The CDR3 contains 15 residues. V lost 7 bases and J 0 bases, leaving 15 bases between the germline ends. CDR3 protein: CASKRETGMNTEAFF. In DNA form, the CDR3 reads TGTGCCAGCAAAAGGGAAACAGGGATGAACACTGAAGCTTTCTTT. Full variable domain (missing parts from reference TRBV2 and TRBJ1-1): EPEVTQTPSHQVTQMGQEVILRCVPISNHLYFYWYRQILGQKVEFLVSFYNNEISEKSEIFDDQFSVERPDGSNFTLKIRSTKLEDSAMYFCASKRETGMNTEAFFGQGTRLTVV.

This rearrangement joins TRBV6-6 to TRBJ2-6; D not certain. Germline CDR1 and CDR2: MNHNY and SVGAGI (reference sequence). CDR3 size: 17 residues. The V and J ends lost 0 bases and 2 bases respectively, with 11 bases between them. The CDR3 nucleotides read TGTGCCAGCAGTTACTCGCTCTCTAGGGCTGGGGCCAACGTCCTGACTTTC. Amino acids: CASSYSLSRAGANVLTF.

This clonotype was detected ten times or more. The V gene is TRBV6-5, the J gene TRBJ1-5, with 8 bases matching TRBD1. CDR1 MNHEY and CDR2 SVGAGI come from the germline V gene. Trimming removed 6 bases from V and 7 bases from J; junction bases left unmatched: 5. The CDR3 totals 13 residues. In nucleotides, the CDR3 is TGTGCCAGCAGCTCGGACAGGGCGCAGCCCCAGCATTTT. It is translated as CASSSDRAQPQHF.

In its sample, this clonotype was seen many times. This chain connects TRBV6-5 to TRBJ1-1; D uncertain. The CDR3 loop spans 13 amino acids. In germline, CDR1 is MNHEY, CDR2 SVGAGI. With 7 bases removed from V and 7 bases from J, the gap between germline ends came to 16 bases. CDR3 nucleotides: TGTGCCAGCACCGGAGCGGGTCTTGGTGAAGCTTTCTTT. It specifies CASTGAGLGEAFF.

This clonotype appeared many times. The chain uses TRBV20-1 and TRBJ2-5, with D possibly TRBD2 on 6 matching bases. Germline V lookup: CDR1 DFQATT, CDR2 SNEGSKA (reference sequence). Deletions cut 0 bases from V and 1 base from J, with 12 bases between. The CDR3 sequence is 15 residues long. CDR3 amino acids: CSARDPSGSQETQYF. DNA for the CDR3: TGCAGTGCTAGAGATCCCAGCGGGTCCCAAGAGACCCAGTACTTC.

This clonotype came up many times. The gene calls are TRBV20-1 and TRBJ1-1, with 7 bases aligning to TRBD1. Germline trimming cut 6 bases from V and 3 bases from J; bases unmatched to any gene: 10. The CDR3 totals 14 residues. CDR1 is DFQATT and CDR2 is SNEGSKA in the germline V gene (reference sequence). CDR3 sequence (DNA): TGCAGTGCGGGGGACAGTTATGAGGACACTGAAGCTTTCTTT. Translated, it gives CSAGDSYEDTEAFF.

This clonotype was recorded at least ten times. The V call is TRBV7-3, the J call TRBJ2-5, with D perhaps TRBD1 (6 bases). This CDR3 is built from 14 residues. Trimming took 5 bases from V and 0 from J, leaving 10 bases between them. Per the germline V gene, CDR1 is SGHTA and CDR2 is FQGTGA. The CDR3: CASSISGDQETQYF. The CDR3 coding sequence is TGTGCCAGCAGCATTTCAGGGGACCAAGAGACCCAGTACTTC.

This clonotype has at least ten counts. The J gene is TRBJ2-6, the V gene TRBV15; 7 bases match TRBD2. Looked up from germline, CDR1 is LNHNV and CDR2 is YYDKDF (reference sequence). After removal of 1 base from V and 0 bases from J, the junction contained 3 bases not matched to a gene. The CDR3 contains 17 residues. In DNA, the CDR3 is TGTGCCACCAGCAGAGCGGGAGGCCTCTCTGGGGCCAACGTCCTGACTTTC. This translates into CATSRAGGLSGANVLTF.

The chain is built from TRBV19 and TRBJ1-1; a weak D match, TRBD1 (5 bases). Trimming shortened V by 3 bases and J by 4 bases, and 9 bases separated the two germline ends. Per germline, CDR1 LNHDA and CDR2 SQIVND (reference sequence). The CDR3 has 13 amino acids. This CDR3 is CASSIRESTEAFF. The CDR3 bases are TGTGCCAGTAGTATCAGGGAGAGCACTGAAGCTTTCTTT.

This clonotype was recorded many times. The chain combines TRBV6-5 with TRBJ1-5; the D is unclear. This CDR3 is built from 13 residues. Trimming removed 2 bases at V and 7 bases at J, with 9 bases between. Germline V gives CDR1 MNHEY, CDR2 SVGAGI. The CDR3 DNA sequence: TGTGCCAGCAGTTACGGTAGATACCAGCCCCAGCATTTT. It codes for CASSYGRYQPQHF.

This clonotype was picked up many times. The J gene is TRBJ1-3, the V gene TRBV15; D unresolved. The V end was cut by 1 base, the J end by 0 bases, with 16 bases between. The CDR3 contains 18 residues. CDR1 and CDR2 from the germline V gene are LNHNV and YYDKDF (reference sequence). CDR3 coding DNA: TGTGCCACCAGCAGAGCCCTCCTGACACGGAGCTCTGGAAACACCATATATTTT. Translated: CATSRALLTRSSGNTIYF.

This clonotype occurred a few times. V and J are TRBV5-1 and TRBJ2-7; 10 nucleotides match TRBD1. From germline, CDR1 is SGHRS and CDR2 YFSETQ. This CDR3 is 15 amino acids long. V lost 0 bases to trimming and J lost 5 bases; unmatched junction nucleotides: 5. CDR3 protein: CASSLARQGAHEQYF. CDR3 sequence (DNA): TGCGCCAGCAGCTTGGCGAGACAGGGGGCTCACGAGCAGTACTTC.

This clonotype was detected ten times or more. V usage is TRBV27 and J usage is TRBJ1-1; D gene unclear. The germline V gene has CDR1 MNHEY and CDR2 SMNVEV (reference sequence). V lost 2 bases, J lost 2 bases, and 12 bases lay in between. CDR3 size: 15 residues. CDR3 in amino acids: CASSLTSGANTEAFF. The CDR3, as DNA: TGTGCCAGCAGTTTAACTTCAGGAGCCAACACTGAAGCTTTCTTT.

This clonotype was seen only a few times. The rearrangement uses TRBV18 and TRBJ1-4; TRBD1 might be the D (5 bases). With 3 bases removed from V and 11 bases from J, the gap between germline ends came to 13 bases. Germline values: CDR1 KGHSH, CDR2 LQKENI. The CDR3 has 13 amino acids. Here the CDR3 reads CASSPKKGTKLFF. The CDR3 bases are TGTGCCAGCTCACCCAAGAAGGGGACTAAACTGTTTTTT.

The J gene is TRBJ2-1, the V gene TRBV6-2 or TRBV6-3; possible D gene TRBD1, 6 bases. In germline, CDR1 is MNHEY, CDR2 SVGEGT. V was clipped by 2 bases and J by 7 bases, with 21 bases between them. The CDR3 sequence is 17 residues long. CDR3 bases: TGTGCCAGCAGTTACCTGACAGGCCCCATACCTAAGAATGAGCAGTTCTTC. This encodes CASSYLTGPIPKNEQFF.

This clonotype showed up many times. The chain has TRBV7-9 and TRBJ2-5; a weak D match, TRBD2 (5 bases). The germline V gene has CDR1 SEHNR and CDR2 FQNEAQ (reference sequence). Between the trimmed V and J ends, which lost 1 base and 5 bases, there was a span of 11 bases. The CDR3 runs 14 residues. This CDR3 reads CASSLGGPGETQYF. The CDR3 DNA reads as TGTGCCAGCAGCTTAGGTGGGCCGGGGGAGACCCAGTACTTC. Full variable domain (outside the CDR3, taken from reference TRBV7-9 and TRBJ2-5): DTGVSQNPRHKITKRGQNVTFRCDPISEHNRLYWYRQTLGQGPEFLTYFQNEAQLEKSRLLSDRFSAERPKGSFSTLEIQRTEQGDSAMYLCASSLGGPGETQYFGPGTRLLVL.

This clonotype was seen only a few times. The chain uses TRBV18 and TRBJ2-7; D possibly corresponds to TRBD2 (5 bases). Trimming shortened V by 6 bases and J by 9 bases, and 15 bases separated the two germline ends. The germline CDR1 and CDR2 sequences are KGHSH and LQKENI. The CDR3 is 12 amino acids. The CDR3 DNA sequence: TGTGCCAGCTCCCACACTAGGACTCTGCAGTACTTC. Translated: CASSHTRTLQYF. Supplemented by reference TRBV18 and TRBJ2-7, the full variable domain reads NAGVMQNPRHLVRRRGQEARLRCSPMKGHSHVYWYRQLPEEGLKFMVYLQKENIIDESGMPKERFSAEFPKEGPSILRIQQVVRGDSAAYFCASSHTRTLQYFGPGTRLTVT.

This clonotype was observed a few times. CDR3 sequence reads: CASSAGTDTQYF. The CDR3 DNA follows: TGTGCCAGCAGCGCCGGTACAGATACGCAGTATTTT. This rearrangement joins TRBV2 to TRBJ2-3; D gene ambiguous. The germline CDR1 and CDR2 sequences are SNHLY and FYNNEI. Trimming stripped 6 bases from V and 3 bases from J, with 7 bases between. The CDR3 contains 12 residues.

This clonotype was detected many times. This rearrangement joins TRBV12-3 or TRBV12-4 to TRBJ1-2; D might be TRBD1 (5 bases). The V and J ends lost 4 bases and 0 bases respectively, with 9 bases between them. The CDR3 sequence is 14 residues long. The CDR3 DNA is TGTGCCAGCAGTTCGGGGACGACTAACTATGGCTACACCTTC. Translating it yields CASSSGTTNYGYTF.

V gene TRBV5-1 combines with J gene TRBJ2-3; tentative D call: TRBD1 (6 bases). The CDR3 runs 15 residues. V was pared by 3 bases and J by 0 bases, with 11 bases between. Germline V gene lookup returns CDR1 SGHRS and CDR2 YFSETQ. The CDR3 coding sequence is TGCGCCAGCAGCTCGGGACACCACAGCACAGATACGCAGTATTTT. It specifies CASSSGHHSTDTQYF.

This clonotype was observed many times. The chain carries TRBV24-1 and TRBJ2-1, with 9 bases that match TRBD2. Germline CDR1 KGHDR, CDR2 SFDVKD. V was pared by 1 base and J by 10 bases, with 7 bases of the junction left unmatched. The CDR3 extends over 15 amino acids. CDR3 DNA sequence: TGTGCCACCAGTGATTTAGCAGCGGGAGGTTCAGAGCAGTTCTTC. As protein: CATSDLAAGGSEQFF.

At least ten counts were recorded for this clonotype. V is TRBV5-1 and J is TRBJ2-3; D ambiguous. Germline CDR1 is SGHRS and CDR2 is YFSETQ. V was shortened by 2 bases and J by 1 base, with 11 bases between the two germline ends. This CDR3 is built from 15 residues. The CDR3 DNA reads TGCGCCAGCAGCTTTTCAGGAAGTGGCACAGATACGCAGTATTTT. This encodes CASSFSGSGTDTQYF.

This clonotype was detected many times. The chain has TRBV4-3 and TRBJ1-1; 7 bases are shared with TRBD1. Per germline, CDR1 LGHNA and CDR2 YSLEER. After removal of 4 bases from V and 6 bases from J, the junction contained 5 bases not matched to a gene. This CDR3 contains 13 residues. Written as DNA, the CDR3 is TGCGCCAGCAGCCCTGACAGGGAGGCTGAAGCTTTCTTT. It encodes CASSPDREAEAFF.

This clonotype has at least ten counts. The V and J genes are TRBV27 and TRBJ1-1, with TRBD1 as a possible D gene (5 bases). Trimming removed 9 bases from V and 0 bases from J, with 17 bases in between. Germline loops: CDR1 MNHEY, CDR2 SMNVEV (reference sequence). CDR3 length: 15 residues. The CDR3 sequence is CARGPRRYMNTEAFF. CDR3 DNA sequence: TGTGCCAGGGGGCCCCGCAGGTATATGAACACTGAAGCTTTCTTT.